The 18 T cell receptor beta chains below all came from one sample that was sequenced in a study of neurological immune-mediated disorders. TCRdb passed the 5' RACE reads through MiXCR, listing each CDR3 protein once. The data contain roughly 48,000 distinct CDR3 sequences, about 13% of them seen just once; the ten biggest clones take up approximately 10%. Specified time point: longitudinal time-point 3. Specimen: PBMCs. These receptors originate from a male donor with HTLV-1-associated myelopathy (HAM/TSP).

At least ten counts were recorded for this clonotype. The chain links TRBV2 to TRBJ2-7; 10 nucleotides align to TRBD1. Looked up from germline, CDR1 is SNHLY and CDR2 is FYNNEI. Germline trimming cut 6 bases from V and 5 bases from J; bases unmatched to any gene: 13. CDR3 length: 16 residues. This chain's CDR3 is CASSSRPDRGRDEQYF. The CDR3 nucleotides read TGTGCCAGCAGCTCCCGGCCTGACAGGGGGCGGGACGAGCAGTACTTC.

Concerning this clonotype: A read error may explain this, as a much larger clone is one base away. The chain carries TRBV12-3 or TRBV12-4 and TRBJ2-2; D is possibly TRBD1 or TRBD2 (7 bases each). CDR3 length: 15 amino acids. The CDR3 DNA reads TGTCCCAGCAGTTCCAGGGGGAGGGGGACCGGGGAGCTGTTTTTT. Protein: CPSSSRGRGTGELFF.

This clonotype was counted at least ten times. The chain links TRBV6-5 to TRBJ1-1; D is unresolved. CDR1 and CDR2 from the germline V gene are MNHEY and SVGAGI. V lost 0 bases and J lost 1, with 9 bases in between. The CDR3 is 15 amino acids. The CDR3 protein is CASSYSPAKNTEAFF. The CDR3 nucleotides are TGTGCCAGCAGTTACTCCCCTGCCAAGAACACTGAAGCTTTCTTT.

This clonotype was recorded at least ten times. J is TRBJ2-2 and V is TRBV29-1; 7 positions agree with TRBD2. This CDR3 spans 14 amino acids. CDR1 is SQVTM, CDR2 ANQGSEA, per germline. The V gene end was trimmed by 7 bases and the J gene end by 0 bases; junction bases not matched to a gene: 5. The CDR3 region is CSAPLAANTGELFF. The DNA of the CDR3 is TGCAGCGCCCCGCTAGCGGCGAACACCGGGGAGCTGTTTTTT.

A word on this clonotype: This may stem from a read error, because a much larger clone lies one nucleotide away. This chain uses TRBV20-1 with TRBJ2-1; 8 nucleotides agree with TRBD2. Germline lookup yields CDR1 DFQATT and CDR2 SNEGSKA (reference sequence). Trimming cost V 3 bases and J 4 bases; bases outside gene matches: 8. The CDR3 sequence is 15 residues long. The CDR3 spells CSARVTSVTYNEQFF. CDR3 in DNA: TGCAGTGCTAGGGTGACTAGCGTGACATACAATGAGCAGTTCTTC.

This clonotype occurred many times. This chain connects TRBV3-1 to TRBJ2-3; a weak D match, TRBD2 (5 bases). Per germline, CDR1 LGHDT and CDR2 YNNKEL (reference sequence). Trimming removed 0 bases from V and 0 bases from J, with 13 bases in between. The CDR3 spans 17 residues. Here the CDR3 reads CASSQDLSSTSTDTQYF. The CDR3 DNA reads as TGTGCCAGCAGCCAAGATCTGTCTAGCACTAGCACAGATACGCAGTATTTT.

The table lists this clonotype with many counts. The chain recombines TRBV10-3 with TRBJ1-5; 7 nucleotides align to TRBD1. The CDR3 runs 15 residues. Trimming cost V 3 bases and J 5 bases; bases outside gene matches: 7. In germline, CDR1 is ENHRY, CDR2 SYGVKD. The CDR3 DNA sequence: TGTGCCATCAGTGATCCGGGACAGCTGGATCAGCCCCAGCATTTT. This sequence encodes CAISDPGQLDQPQHF.

This clonotype is medium-sized (0.01 to 0.1%) in the sample. The V and J genes are TRBV7-2 and TRBJ2-3; 10 bases align to TRBD2. From germline, CDR1 is SGHTA and CDR2 FQGNSA. The CDR3 sequence is 16 residues long. J was trimmed by 6 bases and V by 2 bases; bases with no gene match: 8. The CDR3 coding sequence is TGTGCCAGCAGCTTACCGCTAGCGGGGGTTCTGGATACGCAGTATTTT. This gives the protein CASSLPLAGVLDTQYF.

This clonotype was seen many times. The chain combines TRBV5-1 with TRBJ2-7, with 10 bases lining up with TRBD1. V lost 4 bases to trimming and J lost 4 bases; unmatched junction nucleotides: 2. CDR1 and CDR2 (germline): SGHRS, YFSETQ. The CDR3 runs 13 residues. In DNA form, the CDR3 reads TGCGCCAGCAGCCGGGGACAGGGGTACGAGCAGTACTTC. Its protein is CASSRGQGYEQYF.

This clonotype was picked up many times. The CDR3 loop is CSAMSGRGYNEQFF. CDR3 nucleotides: TGCAGTGCTATGTCAGGGAGGGGATACAATGAGCAGTTCTTC. The chain links TRBV20-1 to TRBJ2-1, with TRBD2 matching 7 bases. From germline, CDR1 is DFQATT and CDR2 SNEGSKA (reference sequence). This CDR3 region has 14 residues. With 4 bases clipped from V and 4 bases from J, the junction kept 7 bases outside the gene matches.

This clonotype was seen ten or more times. The rearrangement links TRBV20-1 to TRBJ2-1; 8 bases map to TRBD2. In germline, CDR1 is DFQATT, CDR2 SNEGSKA (reference sequence). V gave up 0 bases and J gave up 2 bases; unmatched junction bases: 6. The CDR3 has 16 residues. CDR3 DNA: TGCAGTGCTAGAGATCCCAGCGGGGGAGCCTACAATGAGCAGTTCTTC. As protein: CSARDPSGGAYNEQFF.

The chain has TRBV20-1 and TRBJ1-1; the D gene is possibly TRBD1 (6 bases). This CDR3 spans 16 amino acids. With 1 base removed from V and 1 base from J, the gap between germline ends came to 16 bases. Germline-derived CDR1 and CDR2 are DFQATT and SNEGSKA (reference sequence). In nucleotides, the CDR3 is TGCAGTGCTAGAGCGGTGGGGGGCGCGCGGAACACTGAAGCTTTCTTT. Translated: CSARAVGGARNTEAFF.

Ten or more counts support this clonotype. The gene calls are TRBV11-3 and TRBJ2-2; D not resolved. V was clipped by 2 bases and J by 6 bases, with 10 bases between them. The CDR3 has 14 residues. Germline values: CDR1 SGHNT, CDR2 YENEEA. The CDR3 spells CASSLIRISGELFF. The CDR3 region has the DNA TGTGCCAGCAGCTTAATCCGGATCTCCGGGGAGCTGTTTTTT.

The chain is built from TRBV7-2 and TRBJ1-2; D is ambiguous. V was pared by 5 bases and J by 4 bases, with 20 bases between. Germline CDR1 reads SGHTA; CDR2 reads FQGNSA. This CDR3 is 16 amino acids long. CDR3: CASSPGPKPSIYGYTF. DNA of the CDR3: TGTGCCAGCAGCCCCGGACCGAAACCCTCTATCTATGGCTACACCTTC.

This clonotype was counted many times. This chain connects TRBV10-1 to TRBJ1-5; perhaps TRBD1 as D (5 bases). V lost 4 bases and J 10 bases, leaving 23 bases between the germline ends. Germline V CDR1 and CDR2: WNHNN, SYGVQD (reference sequence). CDR3 length: 16 residues. The CDR3 region is CASSVTSQVTHAPQHF. In nucleotides, the CDR3 is TGCGCCAGCAGTGTGACCTCACAGGTGACCCATGCCCCCCAGCATTTT.

This clonotype appeared many times. V and J are TRBV5-1 and TRBJ2-5; 11 bases fit TRBD2. There are 16 residues in the CDR3. CDR1 SGHRS and CDR2 YFSETQ come from the germline V gene. The junction had 5 bases not matched to a gene; V was cut back by 3 bases and J by 1 base. Written as DNA, the CDR3 is TGCGCCAGCAGCTACATAGCGGGGGGGTTCCAAGAGACCCAGTACTTC. It yields the protein CASSYIAGGFQETQYF.

Worth noting for this clonotype: A read error may produce the germline difference seen at one junction end. The rearrangement uses TRBV10-3 and TRBJ2-5, with TRBD1 matching 8 bases. There are 15 residues in the CDR3. Germline CDR1 is ENHRY and CDR2 is SYGVKD. CDR3 DNA sequence: TGTGCCCTCAGCGACTACAGGGGGGATCAAGAGACCCAGTACTTC. Translated: CALSDYRGDQETQYF.

In its sample, this clonotype was seen many times. The chain is built from TRBV5-1 and TRBJ1-6; 9 positions match TRBD1. V lost 4 bases, J lost 7 bases, and 6 bases stayed unmatched. The CDR3 loop spans 15 amino acids. Germline V CDR1 and CDR2: SGHRS, YFSETQ. The CDR3 coding sequence is TGCGCCAGCAGCGCCCCGGGACAGGGAAATTCACCCCTCCACTTT. This translates into CASSAPGQGNSPLHF.